These T cell receptor beta chains were read from a single sample in a study of cytomegalovirus exposure and HLA in healthy donors. Here immunoSEQ multiplex PCR was the method, and the copy in TCRdb shows in-frame clones only, minus some. Among approximately 75,000 clones listed, roughly 82% were seen once. The sequenced material came from PBMCs. Receptors were obtained from a man between 70 and 80 years old in good health and CMV-seropositive. Each CDR3 is given with its conserved first and last residue. The D gene is left open where the match is weak.

j_call v_call d_call cdr3_aa
TRBJ2-7 TRBV5-1 TRBD1 CASRPQPTGTTYEQYF
TRBJ2-5 TRBV10-2 NA CASSVLAEETQYF
TRBJ1-2 TRBV27 TRBD1 CASSLTGGRGYTF
TRBJ2-2 TRBV7-7 NA CASSLGGGATGELFF
TRBJ2-3 TRBV5-1 NA CASSRDTDTQYF
TRBJ2-1 TRBV28 TRBD2 CASSPGTSGRGEQFF
TRBJ2-7 TRBV4-1 NA CASSQGRDTGRDEQYF
TRBJ1-1 TRBV5-1 TRBD1 CASSSGQGMNTEAFF
TRBJ2-3 TRBV5-1 TRBD1 CASSFGQGASIDTQYF
TRBJ1-6 TRBV30 NA CAWSKGGGSPLHF